The 30 T cell receptor beta chains presented below share a single source sample, sequenced in a study of blood T cell repertoires in COVID-19. TCRdb's table, derived via immunoSEQ multiplex PCR, lists solely in-frame clones and lacks some. Counted here are about 150,000 clones, about 85% occurring once; the ten biggest clones make up approximately 2.3%. Input material: peripheral blood. The origin of the receptors is a woman aged 70 to 79 with acute or convalescent COVID-19.

This chain links TRBV7-9 with TRBJ2-7; the D gene is possibly TRBD1 (5 bases). The CDR3 sequence is 14 residues long. Trimming took 1 base from V and 3 from J, leaving 10 bases between them. Germline CDR1 and CDR2: SEHNR and FQNEAQ (reference sequence). The CDR3 region is CASSLGGRNYEQYF. The CDR3, as DNA: TGTGCCAGCAGCTTAGGGGGCAGGAACTACGAGCAGTACTTC.

This chain uses TRBV19 with TRBJ1-3, with D possibly TRBD1 on 6 matching bases. CDR1 and CDR2 (germline): LNHDA, SQIVND (reference sequence). Trimming shortened V by 6 bases and J by 8 bases, and 26 bases separated the two germline ends. The CDR3 sequence is 17 residues long. This CDR3 is CASRNERTAGQRDTIYF. The CDR3 DNA is TGTGCCAGTAGAAATGAGAGGACAGCAGGGCAGAGAGACACCATATATTTT.

V and J are TRBV5-1 and TRBJ2-3; 9 bases match TRBD2. Per germline, CDR1 SGHRS and CDR2 YFSETQ. This CDR3 is 16 amino acids long. J gave up 3 bases and V 0 bases, and 5 bases lay outside the gene matches. The CDR3 reads CASSLVGGLATDTQYF. CDR3 sequence (DNA): TGCGCCAGCAGCTTGGTGGGAGGACTAGCGACAGATACGCAGTATTTT.

The V gene is TRBV10-3, the J gene TRBJ2-3, with 13 bases lining up with TRBD2. With V trimmed by 4 bases and J by 2 bases, 6 bases remained unmatched. Germline lookup yields CDR1 ENHRY and CDR2 SYGVKD. This CDR3 spans 17 amino acids. The CDR3 region is CAISAPGTSGVTDTQYF. CDR3 DNA sequence: TGTGCCATCAGTGCTCCGGGGACTAGCGGGGTCACAGATACGCAGTATTTT.

The CDR3 sequence: CSVRTGRYEQYF. CDR3 nucleotide sequence: TGCAGCGTCCGGACAGGGAGGTACGAGCAGTACTTC. The V gene is TRBV29-1, the J gene TRBJ2-7, with 8 bases identical to TRBD1. Germline CDR1 reads SQVTM; CDR2 reads ANQGSEA. CDR3 length: 12 amino acids. The V and J ends lost 6 bases and 4 bases, in that order; junction bases with no gene match: 5.

The rearrangement uses TRBV6-5 and TRBJ2-1; 10 bases map to TRBD2. The germline CDR1 and CDR2 sequences are MNHEY and SVGAGI. The CDR3 covers 15 residues. Trimming removed 8 bases from V and 0 bases from J; junction bases left unmatched: 4. The CDR3 DNA reads TGTGCCAGCTTTCTAGCGGGGGCCTCCTACAATGAGCAGTTCTTC. Translated: CASFLAGASYNEQFF.

J is TRBJ2-7 and V is TRBV2; 7 bases fit TRBD1. The ends lost 8 bases at V and 5 bases at J; junction bases unmatched: 6. The CDR3 has 12 residues. The germline CDR1 and CDR2 sequences are SNHLY and FYNNEI. The CDR3 DNA reads TGTGCCAGCCAATCACAGGGGAACGAGCAGTACGTC. Translating gives CASQSQGNEQYV.

The V call is TRBV7-2, the J call TRBJ1-5; D is uncertain. The V gene's germline CDR1 is SGHTA and CDR2 FQGNSA. The CDR3 contains 16 residues. V lost 1 base and J lost 0, with 10 bases in between. The CDR3 protein is CASSLVYGYSNQPQHF. CDR3 DNA sequence: TGTGCCAGCAGCTTAGTTTACGGTTATAGCAATCAGCCCCAGCATTTT.

The chain recombines TRBV6-5 with TRBJ2-7, with TRBD1 identical over 9 bases. With 6 bases clipped from V and 2 bases from J, the junction kept 2 bases outside the gene matches. CDR1 is MNHEY, CDR2 SVGAGI, per germline. The CDR3 runs to 13 residues. CDR3 loop: CASRRDRAYEQYF. CDR3 nucleotide sequence: TGTGCCAGCAGGAGGGACAGGGCCTACGAGCAGTACTTC.

This clone came up a few times. This chain connects TRBV7-2 to TRBJ2-7; 8 nucleotides agree with TRBD1. This CDR3 is built from 14 residues. The ends lost 3 bases at V and 5 bases at J; junction bases unmatched: 6. CDR1 and CDR2 (germline): SGHTA, FQGNSA. CDR3 amino acids: CASSFRDRTHEQYF. CDR3 coding DNA: TGTGCCAGCAGCTTCCGGGACAGGACCCACGAGCAGTACTTC.

The J gene is TRBJ1-1, the V gene TRBV5-1; D may be TRBD1 (6 bases). Trimming stripped 7 bases from V and 1 base from J, with 14 bases between. Germline CDR1 and CDR2: SGHRS and YFSETQ. The CDR3 covers 14 residues. This CDR3 is CASSTGQKNTEAFF. As DNA, the CDR3 is TGCGCCAGCTCTACAGGACAGAAGAACACTGAAGCTTTCTTT. Looking up the rest from reference TRBV5-1 and TRBJ1-1 gives the full variable domain: KAGVTQTPRYLIKTRGQQVTLSCSPISGHRSVSWYQQTPGQGLQFLFEYFSETQRNKGNFPGRFSGRQFSNSRSEMNVSTLELGDSALYLCASSTGQKNTEAFFGQGTRLTVV.

The V gene is TRBV27, the J gene TRBJ1-5; possibly TRBD1 for D (5 bases). Germline CDR1 reads MNHEY; CDR2 reads SMNVEV (reference sequence). The CDR3 length is 13 residues. V was pared by 3 bases and J by 5 bases, with 8 bases between. As DNA, the CDR3 is TGTGCCAGCAGTTTCGGGGGATATCAGCCCCAGCATTTT. Translating it yields CASSFGGYQPQHF.

The V and J genes are TRBV27 and TRBJ1-6; 8 bases are a match to TRBD1. The CDR3 consists of 15 residues. Trimming removed 5 bases from V and 11 bases from J; junction bases left unmatched: 11. The germline CDR1 and CDR2 sequences are MNHEY and SMNVEV (reference sequence). In DNA, the CDR3 is TGTGCCAGCAGTCCACGTAAACAGGGGGTGACACCCCTCCACTTT. Translation: CASSPRKQGVTPLHF.

The rearrangement uses TRBV5-1 and TRBJ1-4; D is possibly TRBD1 (5 bases). The CDR3 spans 15 residues. Germline V gene lookup returns CDR1 SGHRS and CDR2 YFSETQ. The germline V and J ends were trimmed by 0 bases and 7 bases, with 13 bases remaining between them. The CDR3 DNA reads TGCGCCAGCAGCTTGGAGGGGCGCCTAAGTGAAAAACTGTTTTTT. This sequence encodes CASSLEGRLSEKLFF.

The V call is TRBV28, the J call TRBJ1-2; D unresolved. The CDR3 is 13 amino acids. Germline V gives CDR1 MDHEN, CDR2 SYDVKM. Trimming stripped 6 bases from V and 7 bases from J, with 15 bases between. The CDR3 reads CASSPGYFSGYTF. The CDR3 region has the DNA TGTGCCAGCAGCCCCGGGTATTTTAGTGGCTACACCTTC.

This clone was seen a few times. The chain is built from TRBV25-1 and TRBJ2-5, with D tentatively TRBD1 (5 bases). Germline-derived CDR1 and CDR2 are MGHDK and SYGVNS. This CDR3 has 15 amino acids. The V and J ends lost 4 bases and 3 bases respectively, with 15 bases between them. The CDR3 DNA reads TGTGCCAGCAGTGCCGTTTCTACAGGAGAAGAGACCCAGTACTTC. Encoded protein: CASSAVSTGEETQYF.

The V gene is TRBV5-1, the J gene TRBJ2-3; 13 positions match TRBD2. Per germline, CDR1 SGHRS and CDR2 YFSETQ. The CDR3 runs 17 residues. V lost 1 base, J lost 8 bases, and 10 bases stayed unmatched. The CDR3 loop reads CASSLRTSGGPQGTQYF. The CDR3 DNA is TGCGCCAGCAGCTTGCGGACTAGCGGGGGACCTCAAGGTACGCAGTATTTT.

V gene TRBV5-1 combines with J gene TRBJ1-1; TRBD1 agrees at 10 bases. CDR1 SGHRS and CDR2 YFSETQ come from the germline V gene. This CDR3 comprises 15 residues. The trim removed 0 bases at V and 5 bases at J, leaving 4 bases unmatched. The CDR3 sequence is CASSLADRGSTEAFF. The DNA of the CDR3 is TGCGCCAGCAGCTTGGCGGACAGGGGGAGTACTGAAGCTTTCTTT. Full variable domain (missing parts from reference TRBV5-1 and TRBJ1-1): KAGVTQTPRYLIKTRGQQVTLSCSPISGHRSVSWYQQTPGQGLQFLFEYFSETQRNKGNFPGRFSGRQFSNSRSEMNVSTLELGDSALYLCASSLADRGSTEAFFGQGTRLTVV.

This clone was detected once. The V and J genes are TRBV6-6 and TRBJ1-5; TRBD1 matches 9 bases. Germline V gene lookup returns CDR1 MNHNY and CDR2 SVGAGI (reference sequence). After removal of 2 bases from V and 7 bases from J, the junction contained 9 bases not matched to a gene. The CDR3 spans 16 residues. The CDR3 DNA sequence: TGTGCCAGCAGTTACAGGGAACAGGGGGCAGGACAGCCCCAGCATTTT. This gives the protein CASSYREQGAGQPQHF.

The chain combines TRBV5-5 with TRBJ1-2, with 9 bases that match TRBD1. This CDR3 comprises 18 residues. Germline trimming cut 5 bases from V and 2 bases from J; bases unmatched to any gene: 16. Germline CDR1 reads SGHKS; CDR2 reads YYEKEE (reference sequence). The CDR3 spells CASRPHGTGTNVNYGYTF. In DNA, the CDR3 is TGTGCCAGCAGGCCCCATGGGACAGGGACCAATGTCAACTATGGCTACACCTTC.

The genes are TRBV10-3 and TRBJ1-1; 9 positions agree with TRBD1. V gave up 5 bases and J gave up 5 bases; unmatched junction bases: 12. There are 16 residues in the CDR3. Germline V gene lookup returns CDR1 ENHRY and CDR2 SYGVKD. The CDR3 region is CAISFGTGYGSTEAFF. CDR3 DNA: TGTGCCATCAGTTTCGGGACAGGGTATGGAAGTACTGAAGCTTTCTTT.

This clone was counted a single time. The rearrangement links TRBV7-2 to TRBJ1-6; D is ambiguous. The length of the CDR3 is 12 residues. Germline CDR1 reads SGHTA; CDR2 reads FQGNSA. V lost 7 bases and J 14 bases, leaving 15 bases between the germline ends. CDR3: CASTRGGLALHF. The CDR3 nucleotides are TGTGCCAGCACCCGGGGTGGGTTGGCCCTCCACTTT.

The chain is built from TRBV7-9 and TRBJ1-1; weak D call: TRBD1 (6 bases). Deletions cut 5 bases from V and 6 bases from J, with 16 bases between. Germline V CDR1 and CDR2: SEHNR, FQNEAQ (reference sequence). This CDR3 has 14 residues. CDR3 sequence: CASSRRQGSAEAFF. CDR3 DNA sequence: TGTGCCAGCAGCCGACGGCAGGGGTCCGCTGAAGCTTTCTTT.

The rearrangement joins TRBV6-4 to TRBJ2-3; TRBD1 is a possible D gene (6 bases). Germline CDR1 is MRHNA and CDR2 is SNTAGT. The CDR3 consists of 14 residues. Trimming shortened V by 6 bases and J by 1 base, and 11 bases separated the two germline ends. DNA for the CDR3: TGTGCCAGCAGGCTACAGGGTGGCACAGATACGCAGTATTTT. This encodes CASRLQGGTDTQYF.

The gene calls are TRBV6-2 or TRBV6-3 and TRBJ1-2, with D possibly being TRBD1 (5 bases). V was clipped by 5 bases and J by 4 bases, with 14 bases between them. Germline CDR1 and CDR2: MNHEY and SVGEGT. CDR3 length: 14 amino acids. The CDR3, as DNA: TGTGCCAGCAGTCGATCTGGAGGGGCCTATGGCTACACCTTC. The encoded protein is CASSRSGGAYGYTF.

The V call is TRBV6-6, the J call TRBJ1-2; 11 bases fit TRBD1. The CDR3 sequence is 16 residues long. The germline V gene encodes CDR1 MNHNY and CDR2 SVGAGI (reference sequence). With V trimmed by 5 bases and J by 3 bases, 8 bases remained unmatched. The CDR3 DNA reads TGTGCCAGCAGTCCCCACGGGGGACAGGGGGACTATGGCTACACCTTC. It specifies CASSPHGGQGDYGYTF.

This chain uses TRBV11-2 with TRBJ1-5, with TRBD1 identical over 9 bases. Germline-derived CDR1 and CDR2 are SGHAT and FQNNGV. V was clipped by 5 bases and J by 0 bases; unmatched bases: 11. This CDR3 spans 18 amino acids. The CDR3 DNA sequence: TGTGCCAGCAGCCCGCGAGCCGGGACAGGGTATAGCAATCAGCCCCAGCATTTT. Translation: CASSPRAGTGYSNQPQHF.

This clone has a single count. This rearrangement joins TRBV27 to TRBJ2-3, with TRBD2 identical over 11 bases. Germline lookup yields CDR1 MNHEY and CDR2 SMNVEV (reference sequence). This CDR3 contains 14 residues. V dropped 5 bases and J dropped 8; count of bases not matched to a gene: 6. Written as DNA, the CDR3 is TGTGCCAGCAGTACTAGCGGGGGCCTTCGTACGCAGTATTTT. This translates into CASSTSGGLRTQYF.

CDR3 residues: CASSPSERTGELFF. The CDR3 DNA sequence: TGTGCCAGCTCACCATCAGAGAGGACCGGGGAGCTGTTTTTT. The chain couples TRBV18 to TRBJ2-2; D is undetermined. Per the germline V gene, CDR1 is KGHSH and CDR2 is LQKENI. The V and J ends lost 2 bases and 5 bases respectively, with 9 bases between them. CDR3 size: 14 residues.

The rearrangement links TRBV28 to TRBJ1-2; 8 bases are shared with TRBD1. The CDR3 loop spans 15 amino acids. V lost 5 bases and J lost 4; bases outside the gene matches: 9. Germline CDR1 MDHEN, CDR2 SYDVKM. The CDR3 sequence: CASSATGQGSYGYTF. CDR3 DNA: TGTGCCAGCAGTGCAACTGGACAGGGATCCTATGGCTACACCTTC.